The rows below give T cell receptor beta chains drawn from one sample of a study of shared clonotypes between healthy human individuals. TCRdb's copy holds only in-frame clones and misses some; the assay was immunoSEQ multiplex PCR. Of approximately 2.1 million clones in the sample, more than 85% are singletons; the top ten hold about 0.41%. The sample comprised naive CD4+ T cells from PBMCs. The receptors originated from a man aged 18 to 29 in good health. Some clones in this sample may be carry-over from other donors' samples. The CDR3 runs from the conserved cysteine through the conserved F or W. The D gene is left open where the match is weak. Part of the rows lack a size; the others show once, few, many or a class for expanded clones.

D: NA
J: TRBJ2-7
size: NA
V: TRBV6-1
CDR3: CASSGVRSSYEQYF
DNA: TGTGCCAGCAGTGGCGTCAGGTCTTCCTACGAGCAGTACTTC

D: NA
J: TRBJ2-1
size: NA
V: TRBV7-2
CDR3: CASSLVGGNEQFF
DNA: TGTGCCAGCAGCTTAGTTGGGGGAAATGAGCAGTTCTTC

D: NA
J: TRBJ1-3
size: NA
V: TRBV28
CDR3: CASSSTGTGNTIYF
DNA: TGTGCCAGCAGCTCGACAGGTACTGGAAACACCATATATTTT

D: NA
J: TRBJ2-3
size: NA
V: TRBV6-5
CDR3: CASSYQGAGDTQYF
DNA: TGTGCCAGCAGTTACCAGGGTGCAGGAGATACGCAGTATTTT

D: NA
J: TRBJ2-7
size: NA
V: TRBV6-5
CDR3: CASSYSAGPRNYGQYF
DNA: TGTGCCAGCAGTTACTCGGCAGGGCCCCGCAACTACGGGCAGTACTTC

D: NA
J: TRBJ2-3
size: once
V: TRBV14
CDR3: CASSQRGWQADTQYF
DNA: TGTGCCAGCAGCCAGCGCGGGTGGCAGGCAGATACGCAGTATTTT

D: NA
J: TRBJ1-2
size: few
V: TRBV18
CDR3: CASSPQGKDYGYTF
DNA: TGTGCCAGCTCACCTCAGGGAAAGGACTATGGCTACACCTTC

D: NA
J: TRBJ1-2
size: NA
V: TRBV7-9
CDR3: CASSLAGLDYTF
DNA: TGTGCCAGCAGCTTAGCAGGTCTCGACTACACCTTC

D: NA
J: TRBJ2-2
size: NA
V: TRBV15
CDR3: CATSPSPTGELFF
DNA: TGTGCCACCAGCCCCTCGCCGACCGGGGAGCTGTTTTTT

D: TRBD1
J: TRBJ2-7
size: once
V: TRBV7-2
CDR3: CASSPLDRVYEQYF
DNA: TGTGCCAGCAGCCCCCTGGACAGGGTGTACGAGCAGTACTTC

D: NA
J: TRBJ1-1
size: once
V: TRBV28
CDR3: CASTGREAFF
DNA: TGTGCCAGCACAGGGAGGGAAGCTTTCTTT

D: NA
J: TRBJ2-4
size: NA
V: TRBV4-3
CDR3: CASSQDTIAKNIQYF
DNA: TGCGCCAGCAGCCAAGATACCATAGCCAAAAACATTCAGTACTTC

D: NA
J: TRBJ2-7
size: NA
V: TRBV4-3
CDR3: CASSQGRGGRAYEQYF
DNA: TGCGCCAGCAGCCAAGGGAGGGGTGGCAGAGCCTACGAGCAGTACTTC

D: TRBD1
J: TRBJ2-1
size: NA
V: TRBV6-5
CDR3: CASSYSRGTVF
DNA: TGTGCCAGCAGTTACTCGCGAGGGACAGTCTTC

D: NA
J: TRBJ2-5
size: NA
V: TRBV28
CDR3: CASRQGVRGRGQETQYF
DNA: TGTGCCAGCAGACAGGGAGTCAGGGGAAGAGGCCAAGAGACCCAGTACTTC

D: TRBD1
J: TRBJ1-1
size: few
V: TRBV10-3
CDR3: CAISDPGTANTEAFF
DNA: TGTGCCATCAGTGACCCCGGGACAGCGAACACTGAAGCTTTCTTT

D: NA
J: TRBJ2-7
size: NA
V: TRBV28
CDR3: CASSLVLNPAYEQYF
DNA: TGTGCCAGCAGTTTAGTTCTAAACCCCGCCTACGAGCAGTACTTC

D: NA
J: TRBJ1-5
size: few
V: TRBV30
CDR3: CAWSPDRNQPQHF
DNA: TGTGCCTGGAGCCCTGACAGGAATCAGCCCCAGCATTTT

D: NA
J: TRBJ2-1
size: once
V: TRBV5-6
CDR3: CASSLRGYNEQFF
DNA: TGTGCCAGCAGCTTGAGGGGGTACAATGAGCAGTTCTTC

D: TRBD1
J: TRBJ2-7
size: NA
V: TRBV28
CDR3: CASSYRMGTGGKRSYEQYF
DNA: TGTGCCAGCAGTTACCGGATGGGGACAGGGGGAAAGAGGTCCTACGAGCAGTACTTC

D: NA
J: TRBJ1-1
size: NA
V: TRBV7-3
CDR3: CASSLGGDTEAFF
DNA: TGTGCCAGCAGCTTAGGGGGGGACACTGAAGCTTTCTTT

D: NA
J: TRBJ2-1
size: NA
V: TRBV7-2
CDR3: CASSLGPTAYNEQFF
DNA: TGTGCCAGCAGCTTAGGTCCGACGGCCTACAATGAGCAGTTCTTC

D: NA
J: TRBJ1-2
size: NA
V: TRBV6-6
CDR3: CASSYSDPNYGYTF
DNA: TGTGCCAGCAGTTACTCGGACCCAAACTATGGCTACACCTTC

D: TRBD1
J: TRBJ1-1
size: NA
V: TRBV28
CDR3: CASSSRTGEGVF
DNA: TGTGCCAGCAGTTCTAGGACAGGCGAAGGGGTCTTT

D: NA
J: TRBJ2-7
size: NA
V: TRBV28
CDR3: CASSFSGESYEQYF
DNA: TGTGCCAGCAGTTTTAGTGGAGAAAGTTACGAGCAGTACTTC

D: NA
J: TRBJ2-3
size: NA
V: TRBV5-1
CDR3: CASSTPLGLPNWDTQYF
DNA: TGCGCCAGCAGCACCCCCTTAGGGCTCCCCAATTGGGATACGCAGTATTTT

D: TRBD1
J: TRBJ1-5
size: NA
V: TRBV6-1
CDR3: CASSEDRGRVQPQHF
DNA: TGTGCCAGCAGTGAAGACAGGGGGCGCGTTCAGCCCCAGCATTTT

D: NA
J: TRBJ2-7
size: NA
V: TRBV25-1
CDR3: CASSDASPVYEQYF
DNA: TGTGCCAGCAGTGACGCCAGTCCTGTCTACGAGCAGTACTTC

D: NA
J: TRBJ2-1
size: NA
V: TRBV7-9
CDR3: CASSITGGRDNEQFF
DNA: TGTGCCAGCAGCATAACCGGGGGACGGGACAATGAGCAGTTCTTC

D: NA
J: TRBJ1-1
size: NA
V: TRBV5-6
CDR3: CASSLLAELNTEAFF
DNA: TGTGCCAGCAGCTTGTTGGCGGAGTTAAACACTGAAGCTTTCTTT

D: NA
J: TRBJ2-1
size: NA
V: TRBV19
CDR3: CASSRGLISVSYNEQFF
DNA: TGTGCCAGTAGTAGGGGACTCATTAGTGTCTCCTACAATGAGCAGTTCTTC

D: NA
J: TRBJ1-4
size: NA
V: TRBV18
CDR3: CASSPNLGRLEKLFF
DNA: TGTGCCAGCTCACCAAACCTTGGCCGCCTGGAAAAACTGTTTTTT

D: TRBD1
J: TRBJ1-2
size: NA
V: TRBV6-1
CDR3: CASSARDSAYYGYTF
DNA: TGTGCCAGCAGTGCGAGGGACAGCGCTTACTATGGCTACACCTTC

D: NA
J: TRBJ2-7
size: NA
V: TRBV7-6
CDR3: CASSVRPGDEQYF
DNA: TGTGCCAGCAGCGTTAGACCAGGGGATGAGCAGTACTTC

D: NA
J: TRBJ1-5
size: NA
V: TRBV6-6
CDR3: CASSTGDQPQHF
DNA: TGTGCCAGCAGTACCGGGGATCAGCCCCAGCATTTT

D: NA
J: TRBJ2-7
size: NA
V: TRBV4-2
CDR3: CASSQEIKAGRSYEQYF
DNA: TGTGCCAGCAGCCAAGAGATCAAAGCGGGCCGCTCCTACGAGCAGTACTTC

D: TRBD2
J: TRBJ2-3
size: NA
V: TRBV5-5
CDR3: CASTLAPGGPGTDTQYF
DNA: TGTGCCAGCACTCTTGCCCCGGGAGGGCCTGGGACAGATACGCAGTATTTT

D: NA
J: TRBJ2-3
size: NA
V: TRBV2
CDR3: CASREGSGTDTQYF
DNA: TGTGCCAGCAGGGAGGGGTCCGGCACAGATACGCAGTATTTT

D: NA
J: TRBJ2-2
size: NA
V: TRBV6-5
CDR3: CASSNRLGELFF
DNA: TGTGCCAGCAGCAACCGACTCGGGGAGCTGTTTTTT

D: NA
J: TRBJ2-5
size: NA
V: TRBV25-1
CDR3: CASSDPTVRETQYF
DNA: TGTGCCAGCAGTGACCCGACCGTGAGAGAGACCCAGTACTTC

D: TRBD1
J: TRBJ2-3
size: NA
V: TRBV19
CDR3: CATRQGPTDTQYF
DNA: TGTGCCACCCGACAGGGGCCCACAGATACGCAGTATTTT

D: NA
J: TRBJ2-7
size: NA
V: TRBV11-2
CDR3: CASSPSPYEQYF
DNA: TGTGCCAGCAGCCCCTCCCCCTACGAGCAGTACTTC